Listed below are T cell receptor beta chains from one sample, sequenced in a study of OX40 agonist ivuxolimab in advanced cancers. Generated by immunoSEQ multiplex PCR, the TCRdb table keeps only in-frame clones and is missing some. The table has tens of thousands of clones, roughly 87% seen once. Sequencing used CD4+ or CD8+ T cells sorted from blood, obtained in a trial of the OX40 agonist ivuxolimab. The origin of the receptors is an adult with an advanced solid tumor such as melanoma, head and neck, liver or kidney cancer. The CDR3 runs from the conserved cysteine through the conserved F or W. Each record gives: D gene, V gene, clone size, J gene, CDR3 protein, CDR3 DNA. D genes are given only for firm matches. Expanded clones are given a class, and other clones once, few, many or no size at all.

D gene: .; V gene: TRBV28; clone size: .; J gene: TRBJ1-1; CDR3 protein: CASSPRTGTKNTEAFF; CDR3 DNA: TGTGCCAGCAGTCCAAGAACCGGGACAAAGAACACTGAAGCTTTCTTT
D gene: .; V gene: TRBV27; clone size: once; J gene: TRBJ2-5; CDR3 protein: CASSLGRSEETQYF; CDR3 DNA: TGTGCCAGCAGTTTAGGAAGGAGTGAAGAGACCCAGTACTTC
D gene: .; V gene: TRBV4-3; clone size: .; J gene: TRBJ1-2; CDR3 protein: CASSQEGANYGYTF; CDR3 DNA: TGCGCCAGCAGCCAAGAGGGGGCTAACTATGGCTACACCTTC
D gene: .; V gene: TRBV28; clone size: .; J gene: TRBJ1-1; CDR3 protein: CASSLTHSNTEAFF; CDR3 DNA: TGTGCCAGCAGTTTAACGCATTCGAACACTGAAGCTTTCTTT
D gene: TRBD1; V gene: TRBV5-4; clone size: .; J gene: TRBJ1-2; CDR3 protein: CASSLTGDYGYTF; CDR3 DNA: TGTGCCAGCAGCTTGACAGGGGACTATGGCTACACCTTC
D gene: TRBD2; V gene: TRBV7-9; clone size: once; J gene: TRBJ2-3; CDR3 protein: CASSPKRGATDTQYF; CDR3 DNA: TGTGCCAGCAGTCCAAAGCGGGGGGCCACAGATACGCAGTATTTT
D gene: .; V gene: TRBV12-5; clone size: .; J gene: TRBJ1-5; CDR3 protein: CASGSPTALEDQPQHF; CDR3 DNA: TGTGCTAGTGGTTCCCCGACAGCCCTAGAGGACCAGCCCCAGCATTTT
D gene: TRBD1; V gene: TRBV7-3; clone size: .; J gene: TRBJ1-1; CDR3 protein: CASSFPDRDGPRQPEAFF; CDR3 DNA: TGTGCCAGCAGCTTCCCCGACAGGGACGGGCCCCGTCAGCCTGAAGCTTTCTTT
D gene: TRBD2; V gene: TRBV6-5; clone size: .; J gene: TRBJ2-3; CDR3 protein: CASSGSGGYTDTQYF; CDR3 DNA: TGTGCCAGCAGCGGTAGCGGGGGTTACACAGATACGCAGTATTTT
D gene: .; V gene: TRBV7-9; clone size: .; J gene: TRBJ2-7; CDR3 protein: CASGGYEQYF; CDR3 DNA: TGTGCCAGCGGGGGGTACGAGCAGTACTTC
D gene: .; V gene: TRBV9; clone size: once; J gene: TRBJ2-3; CDR3 protein: CASSVEGARTDTQYF; CDR3 DNA: TGTGCCAGCAGCGTAGAAGGGGCCCGCACAGATACGCAGTATTTT
D gene: .; V gene: TRBV19; clone size: .; J gene: TRBJ2-2; CDR3 protein: CASSIGANTGELFF; CDR3 DNA: TGTGCCAGTAGTATTGGAGCCAACACCGGGGAGCTGTTTTTT
D gene: TRBD1; V gene: TRBV14; clone size: .; J gene: TRBJ2-2; CDR3 protein: CASSPTGQGNTGELFF; CDR3 DNA: TGTGCCAGCAGCCCCACCGGACAGGGGAACACCGGGGAGCTGTTTTTT
D gene: .; V gene: TRBV11-2; clone size: .; J gene: TRBJ2-3; CDR3 protein: CASSLGGLAATDTQYF; CDR3 DNA: TGTGCCAGCAGCTTAGGGGGGCTAGCGGCCACAGATACGCAGTATTTT
D gene: TRBD1; V gene: TRBV6-1; clone size: once; J gene: TRBJ2-5; CDR3 protein: CASSEAPNPDRGQETQYF; CDR3 DNA: TGTGCCAGCAGTGAAGCCCCCAACCCAGACAGGGGGCAGGAGACCCAGTACTTC
D gene: .; V gene: TRBV6-1; clone size: .; J gene: TRBJ2-2; CDR3 protein: CASSEEASPTGELFF; CDR3 DNA: TGTGCCAGCAGTGAAGAGGCATCCCCCACCGGGGAGCTGTTTTTT
D gene: .; V gene: TRBV4-1; clone size: .; J gene: TRBJ2-7; CDR3 protein: CASSRGWQQDSYEQYF; CDR3 DNA: TGCGCCAGCAGCCGGGGATGGCAGCAGGATTCCTACGAGCAGTACTTC
D gene: TRBD1; V gene: TRBV5-6; clone size: .; J gene: TRBJ1-2; CDR3 protein: CASSSHPGGAGYGYTF; CDR3 DNA: TGTGCCAGCAGCTCCCACCCAGGGGGCGCTGGCTATGGCTACACCTTC
D gene: TRBD1; V gene: TRBV6-5; clone size: .; J gene: TRBJ1-4; CDR3 protein: CASTSGQGREKLFF; CDR3 DNA: TGTGCCAGCACCTCCGGACAGGGGCGTGAAAAACTGTTTTTT
D gene: .; V gene: TRBV7-3; clone size: .; J gene: TRBJ1-1; CDR3 protein: CASSLDRNTEAFF; CDR3 DNA: TGTGCCAGCAGCTTGGACCGGAACACTGAAGCTTTCTTT
D gene: .; V gene: TRBV4-3; clone size: .; J gene: TRBJ2-5; CDR3 protein: CASSQDAGVGIETQYF; CDR3 DNA: TGCGCCAGCAGCCAAGATGCAGGGGTAGGGATCGAGACCCAGTACTTC
D gene: .; V gene: TRBV7-3; clone size: .; J gene: TRBJ1-1; CDR3 protein: CASSLLGNTEAFF; CDR3 DNA: TGTGCCAGCAGCTTACTAGGGAACACTGAAGCTTTCTTT
D gene: TRBD1; V gene: TRBV12-5; clone size: .; J gene: TRBJ1-1; CDR3 protein: CASGFGTAKRNTEAFF; CDR3 DNA: TGTGCTAGTGGTTTTGGGACAGCTAAGAGGAACACTGAAGCTTTCTTT